This T cell receptor beta chain was retrieved from a study of blood T cell repertoires in COVID-19 (dated by TCRdb to the early 2020s). With respect to the entire study: Samples from collaborators originated in the United States, Italy and Spain and spanned both the acute and convalescent phases of COVID-19. The prospective study material was composed of cDNA or gDNA derived from T cells, B-cell-depleted T cells, or PBMCs. The dataset comprised deeply sampled blood TCRbeta repertoires from subjects exposed to, actively infected with, or recovered from COVID-19. A freely available public database, intended as a resource for researchers studying the immune response to SARS-CoV-2, is where the repertoires were released. Samples were obtained from the ongoing ImmuneRACE study (first 160 participants) and from roughly 1,300 subjects provided by 6 global collaborators. A de-identified subject ID, COVID-19 status, age in years and sex were almost always included in the sample metadata. Where available, HLA class I and class II types were taken from metadata supplied by the sample provider and were not determined by assay-based typing.

Reading the germline V gene gives CDR1 WSHSY and CDR2 SAAADI. Spanning cysteine to phenylalanine, the CDR3 consists of 14 amino acids. Of the read, only the CDR3 DNA is kept; its 42 bases are in frame from base 1. Relative to germline, V is 10 bases shorter and J is 10 bases shorter, with 20 bases between their ends. This clone has only one observation. Its antigen is currently not known. Base qualities are not at hand, and no much larger clone is one base apart. Results and caveats for the whole study, not just this receptor: The amount of clinical and demographic metadata varied by source and participant and was provided uncurated.

Whole blood was collected in K2EDTA tubes by collaborating institutions according to the institutions' own protocols. For TCRbeta analysis, collaborator samples were shipped as frozen whole blood, as isolated PBMCs, or as DNA extracted from either sample type. The immunoSEQ Assay, a bias-controlled multiplex PCR, was used to amplify TCRbeta CDR3 regions from genomic DNA. Processing in the source paper ran as follows. Within the assay, amplification of reference gene primers was used to estimate how many nucleated cells each sample contained. Sequence reads were collapsed and filtered to measure the absolute abundance of every unique TCRbeta CDR3 rearrangement. For each sample, productive Simpson clonality was calculated as the square root of Simpson's diversity index over productive rearrangements. The table comes from immuneACCESS by way of TCRdb, which keeps in-frame sequences with V and J called. Part of the clones is missing from these tables; in studies checked, under half for an unresolved V gene and the rest for unknown reasons. Clonal size and the V and J genes are those of that table, whereas D and trimming came from the DNA. The sample table lists about 270,000 clones, around nine tenths of them with a count of one. Approximately 8.2% of the sample is held by the ten biggest clonotypes.

The clonotype comes from a man between 40 and 49 years old with active or convalescent COVID-19. Recombination linked TRBV10-2 to TRBJ1-6; the D region possibly corresponds to TRBD1 (6 bases align). The sample was peripheral blood. The DNA sequence reads TGCGCCACCGCCATAGGGGGGGAAAGGTCACCCCTCCACTTT. It translates to CATAIGGERSPLHF.